The clone carrying this T cell receptor (beta chain) has more than one count but fewer than ten. This specimen comes from a study of identical twins. The germline CDR1 and CDR2 sequences are SGHRS and YFSETQ. CDR3 size: 13 residues. V gave up 5 bases and J gave up 6 bases; unmatched junction bases: 1. MiXCR, applied by TCRdb to the 5' RACE reads, yields one record per CDR3 protein. The sample holds 550,000 to 700,000 distinct CDR3 sequences, 9.6% seen once. These data were also reused for a study on yellow fever vaccine responses in identical twins.

The receptor's source is a woman between 18 and 29 years old in good health. Sequencing used PBMCs. The V and J genes are TRBV5-1 and TRBJ2-1, with 11 positions matching TRBD1. The CDR3 loop is CASRGQGGNEQFF. The DNA for the CDR3 is TGCGCCAGCAGGGGACAGGGGGGCAATGAGCAGTTCTTC.